This TCR beta chain comes out of a study of T-cell reconstitution after alpha-beta-depleted transplantation in children (dated by TCRdb to about 2016). Regarding the complete study: Using TCR repertoire profiling, the study quantitatively followed how T-cell immune reconstitution unfolded in children after TCRalphabeta/CD19-depleted allogeneic hematopoietic cell transplantation.

About this clonotype: Its antigen has not been determined. No clone much larger than this one lies a single base away; base qualities are absent.

The germline V end is reduced by 5 bases and the J end by 7 bases; junction bases left unmatched: 9. The CDR3 starts with the cysteine, ends with the phenylalanine, and has 15 residues. The retained sequence is limited to the CDR3, 45 bases, with the frame set at the first base. The germline V gene encodes CDR1 SGHAT and CDR2 FQNNGV. Receptor libraries were prepared by PCR. The run used an Illumina HiSeq 2500. TCR library preparation used molecular barcoding, with unique molecular identifiers applied to normalize quantification of the TCRbeta repertoire. In TCRdb, the public reads were trimmed at Q25 with fastp and aligned with MiXCR, with productive beta chains retained. Records with the same CDR3 protein are collapsed into one entry carrying the most frequent genes and DNA. This sample comprises around 340,000 distinct CDR3 sequences, about an eighth of them detected only once. Of the sample, over 3.5% falls within the top ten clones.

The chain is encoded by TRBV11-2 joined to TRBJ2-5, with 11 bases in between that match TRBD2. The specimen comprised PBMCs, sampled from the stem cell graft. The receptor was isolated from a human donor who donated a stem cell graft to a child with Fanconi anemia. CDR3 sequence: CASSIRLAGPGTQYF. The DNA reads as follows: TGTGCCAGCAGCATACGACTAGCGGGACCCGGGACCCAGTACTTC.